This T cell receptor (beta chain) was obtained from a study of cytomegalovirus exposure and HLA in healthy donors (dated by TCRdb to about 2017). Describing the broader study: According to an earlier analysis of 550 to 700 of the donors, about 180 million T cells yielded 95 million to 140 million unique TCR beta sequences and approximately 300 Gb of sequence data. About 280 gigabases of sequencing data and 91 million or so unique TCR sequences made up an early release that covered around 640 HLA-typed donors. Among the roughly 430 genotyped donors, around 81% belonged to the genetic ancestry cluster associated with self-reported Caucasian donors. The study aimed to test whether cataloging public T cell receptors could reveal signatures of past pathogen exposure. The study used immunosequencing to profile the T cell repertoires of approximately 650 subjects and linked those repertoires to cytomegalovirus serostatus. In addition to the first cohort of 650 to 800 subjects, a separate validation cohort of around 110 different subjects was used. To predict cytomegalovirus infection status, the study brought together high-throughput TCR immunosequencing, statistical association of individual TCRs with disease status, and machine learning. To study patterns of TCR occurrence, a later analysis re-analyzed previously published TCR beta repertoires from more than 550 donors and added high-resolution HLA genotyping. In the later analysis, no new phenotypic data were used to find candidate immune exposures; instead, reliance was placed on TCR beta sequences and their occurrence across donors. To decide whether each TCR beta V gene segment behaved as functional or pseudogenic, an earlier analysis of some 580 of the donors relied on high-throughput TCR beta sequencing. Alongside the repertoire data, information on donor age, sex, ethnicity and CMV serostatus was compiled. Genome-wide SNP genotypes for about 65% of the roughly 700 donors were used in a later genetic analysis, which treated that subset as a discovery cohort. All discovery cohort repertoires had been generated using a single sequencing platform. Class I and class II HLA loci were covered by the typing at four-digit resolution. The number of donors typed differed by locus, with 629-630 for A, B, C, DRB1 and DQB1, over 500 for DQA1, approximately 570 for DPA1, and 450 to 480 for DPB1. Several DR-DQ haplotypes were handled as single units for association and clustering because linkage in the cohort was strong. Among about 410 genotyped donors of the cohort, an average of approximately 200,000 unique TCR beta nucleotide sequences was sequenced per donor, of which roughly 17% were non-productive. Broad study findings and their caveats: Assigning TCR associations to individual alleles was difficult when HLA alleles, especially DR and DQ, strongly co-occurred. The study gave a list of some 150 TCR beta chains associated with cytomegalovirus. The classifier was reported to diagnose cytomegalovirus status with high specificity and sensitivity in both the original and validation cohorts. Linkage disequilibrium might explain the correlated functional status among segregating V segments, but an unknown experimental factor could not be excluded. A later genetic analysis reported fewer N-insertions in productive TCRs among donors in an Asian-associated ancestry cluster than the roughly 720-donor mean. According to a later analysis, TCR association rates differed among HLA loci, with DRB1 alleles showing the most associated TCRs and HLA-C alleles showing the fewest. Because counts were too low, roughly 18 rarely observed V segments, including chromosome 9 orphons, were left out of the earlier analysis of several hundred of the donors. While some public TCRs were present in many individuals, most TCR sequences turned up only very rarely across donors. In this cohort, only TCR beta chains were sequenced, and detectable features were limited by the absence of alpha or paired-chain data. Because HLA typing was unavailable for some donors at each locus, only the typed subset was used in association tests. Immune exposure information for the cohort was limited to CMV serostatus. V-gene and J-gene trimming of TCR beta chains was associated with a missense DCLRE1C variant in a later genetic analysis, and the association was replicated in an independent cohort. A later analysis associated about 17,000 TCR beta sequences with specific HLA alleles at a false discovery rate of 0.05. In a later analysis, most CMV-associated TCR beta chains were found to appear HLA-restricted, with HLA associations seemingly driven largely by CMV exposure. The presence/absence analyses assumed that sequencing depth was roughly uniform across donors, and that assumption may not be true. Several of the top co-occurrence clusters appeared to be linked to parvovirus B19, influenza, CMV and Epstein-Barr virus, according to a later analysis. Broadly in line with IMGT annotations, most TCR beta V segments showed up in productive rearrangements about 87% or about 30% of the time in an earlier analysis of 587 of the donors. A further reported finding was that TCR beta sequences accurately predicted the HLA-A and HLA-B alleles for most subjects in the first cohort. A cluster of highly shared sequence variants was judged likely to be a technical artifact of the sequencing pipeline. A few of the identified cytomegalovirus-associated TCR beta chains were confirmed in vitro to be specific for cytomegalovirus antigens. According to the authors, the approach could potentially be generalized to other disease states and immunological phenotypes. In a later analysis, HLA-associated TCR beta chains showed more clonal expansion and lower generation probabilities than non-associated chains that were equally common. The 87-base-pair reads could not distinguish some IMGT-functional V segments, including TRBV6-2 and TRBV6-3, so those segments were excluded.

The cohort consisted of some 730 healthy bone marrow donors. At the time of sampling, every cohort member was nominally healthy, though immune exposures that went unrecorded were likely present. The donor was CMV seronegative and was included in the group of a few hundred seronegative cohort members. Each donor provided a peripheral blood sample, and peripheral blood mononuclear cells were used for TCR beta sequencing. The Qiagen DNeasy Blood Extraction Kit was used to extract genomic DNA from the blood cell samples. Details on this clone: The target of this receptor is not known. Base qualities were left out, and no much larger clone turns up one base away.

The method behind the library was the immunoSEQ multiplex PCR assay. A mixture of 60 forward primers for TCR Vbeta segments and 13 reverse primers for TCR Jbeta segments was used in the multiplex PCR. The CDR3 region of rearranged TCR beta genes was amplified from genomic DNA by a multiplex PCR assay. The amplified TCR beta libraries were sequenced on the Illumina HiSeq System as 87-base-pair reads. The original methods were these. Across the roughly 700 repertoires, a later analysis counted approximately 75 million unique TCR beta chains, approximately 12 million of which were shared by at least two donors. To remove PCR and sequencing errors, raw reads were error-corrected and collapsed into unique sequences using a nearest-neighbor algorithm that merged closely related sequences. CDR3 sequences were aligned to IMGT reference sequences to assign V, D and J gene segments. For a sequence to be retained, a match of at least six nucleotides to both a V gene segment and a J gene segment was required. A rearrangement was called productive if the CDR3 had no stop codons and remained in frame with V and J, and every other rearrangement was called non-productive. Following IMGT convention, CDR3 was defined as the stretch from the second conserved V-encoded cysteine to the conserved J-encoded phenylalanine. In an earlier analysis of 587 of the donors, sequences lacking an unambiguous match to a single V gene segment were excluded. In an earlier analysis of around 590 of the donors, a V segment was called functional when productive rearrangements were above 56.7%, and segregating when the standard deviation between donors exceeded 5%. A statistical classification framework was developed to diagnose cytomegalovirus status using the catalog of TCR beta chain sequences. A later analysis assigned V and J genes by comparing TCR nucleotide sequences with IMGT/GENE-DB human TR gene sequences. A later analysis assigned CDR3 sequences and most-parsimonious VDJ recombination scenarios with the TCRdist pipeline. In a later analysis, every TCR beta chain was defined by the combination of its CDR3 amino acid sequence and its V-gene family, and reads without a unique V-gene family were dropped. In a later analysis, a few hundred highly shared, low-generation-probability nucleotide sequences were removed to address suspected cross-contamination and a sequencing artifact. For each public chain, a later analysis derived a clonal expansion index from normalized ranks of inferred template counts within each repertoire. In a later analysis, generation probabilities were computed using a VDJ recombination model fitted to out-of-frame rearrangements, and the results were checked against IGoR. Hypergeometric tests were used in a later analysis to score TCR-TCR, TCR-HLA and TCR-CMV co-occurrence, with a repertoire-size bias correction applied to the TCR pairs. False discovery rates were estimated in a later analysis by permuting HLA or CMV assignments 20 times. In a later analysis, co-occurring TCRs were grouped using DBSCAN, and TCRdist sequence similarity was added for clustering within HLA-allele-positive subsets. Co-occurrence clustering excluded repertoires with fewer than 30,000 or more than 120,000 public chains, plus five with anomalous nucleotide sharing. TCRdb took this table from immuneACCESS and kept in-frame rearrangements with V and J called. Such tables lack part of the clones; where checked against another copy, unresolved V genes explain under half of the gap, and the rest is unexplained. V and J calls and clone size are given by that table; D and trimming were obtained from the DNA. Counted in this sample were approximately 260,000 clones; around 90% of them appeared once. Jointly, the top ten make up about 1.7% of the sample.

In the germline V gene, CDR1 corresponds to MGHRA and CDR2 to YSYEKL. From the cysteine up to the phenylalanine, the CDR3 has a length of 15 residues. CDR3 DNA only is kept here, 45 bases in frame from base 1. Cut back by 1 base and 4 bases, the V and J ends lie 13 bases apart. The receptor was isolated from a girl aged 2-9 years in good health and CMV-seronegative. Sequencing input: PBMCs. The chain is assembled from TRBV4-1 and TRBJ1-1; the D gene cannot be resolved reliably. The CDR3 has the sequence CASSQVHTAGTEAFF. Read as DNA, the sequence is TGCGCCAGCAGCCAAGTACACACCGCGGGCACTGAAGCTTTCTTT.